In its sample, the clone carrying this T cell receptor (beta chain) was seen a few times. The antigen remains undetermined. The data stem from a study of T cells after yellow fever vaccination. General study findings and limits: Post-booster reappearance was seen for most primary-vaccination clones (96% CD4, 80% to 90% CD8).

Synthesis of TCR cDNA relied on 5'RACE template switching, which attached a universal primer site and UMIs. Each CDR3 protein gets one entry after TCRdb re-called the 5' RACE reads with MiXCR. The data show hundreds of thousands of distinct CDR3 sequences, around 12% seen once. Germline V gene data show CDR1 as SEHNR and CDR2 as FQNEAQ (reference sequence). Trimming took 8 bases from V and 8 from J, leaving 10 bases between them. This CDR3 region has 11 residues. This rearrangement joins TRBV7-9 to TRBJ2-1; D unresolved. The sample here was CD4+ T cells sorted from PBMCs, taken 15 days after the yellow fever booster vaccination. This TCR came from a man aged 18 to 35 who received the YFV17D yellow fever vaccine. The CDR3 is CASAKLHEQFF. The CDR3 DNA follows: TGTGCCAGCGCCAAACTCCATGAGCAGTTCTTC.